The TCR beta chain described here comes from a study of T cells in localized non-small cell lung cancer. Some clones are missing from TCRdb's copy, which holds only in-frame ones; the method was immunoSEQ multiplex PCR. The sample has about 52,000 clones; roughly 85% are singletons. The study's findings and limits: A single tumor region was sequenced, leaving heterogeneity possible. Uninvolved adjacent lung had the highest recorded T cell clonality, with tumor below it. Appearance in adjacent lung was seen for a median around 61 of the top 100 tumor clones.

Details on this clone: Its cognate antigen is unknown.

The CDR3 is 13 amino acids. Deletions cut 5 bases from V and 0 bases from J, with 7 bases between. Germline lookup yields CDR1 SSHAT and CDR2 FNYEAQ (reference sequence). V and J are TRBV7-7 and TRBJ1-1, with D unclear. Sequencing used peripheral blood, obtained before any cancer treatment. The clonotype originates from a male donor older than 55 with stage III squamous cell lung carcinoma. CDR3 nucleotides: TGTGCCAGCAGCCGTCTTATGAACACTGAAGCTTTCTTT. Translating it yields CASSRLMNTEAFF.